These T cell receptor beta chains were read from a single sample in a study of long-term antiretroviral therapy in people with HIV. Produced via immunoSEQ multiplex PCR; TCRdb's table is partial and in-frame only. The sample has tens of thousands of clones, around nine tenths seen once. This sample comprised unsorted PBMCs, obtained 0.1 years before starting antiretroviral therapy. These TCRs come from a woman in her 50s with HIV. Both conserved end residues are part of each CDR3. The D gene is left open where the match is weak. Size tells how often a clone was seen (once, few, many) or the class of an expanded clone, and some rows leave it out.

>few|TRBJ1-6|NA|TRBV7-3
TGTGCCAGCAGCTTAAGCTATAATTCACCCCTCCACTTT
CASSLSYNSPLHF
>NA|TRBJ1-2|NA|TRBV10-3
TGTGCCATCAGTGAGTCGAATTTTGTCAGGGATTCCGCTGGCTACACCTTC
CAISESNFVRDSAGYTF
>NA|TRBJ2-1|NA|TRBV11-1
TGTGCCAGCAGCGCCCTTCATGAGCAGTTCTTC
CASSALHEQFF
>NA|TRBJ2-7|TRBD1|TRBV28
TGTGCCAGCAGTTTGGGCGGGACAGGCGAGCAGTACTTC
CASSLGGTGEQYF
>NA|TRBJ1-2|TRBD1|TRBV29-1
TGCAGCGTAGGGGACAGCACCCGGTATGGCTACACCTTC
CSVGDSTRYGYTF
>NA|TRBJ2-1|NA|TRBV6-5
TGTGCCAGCAGTTCTCACAGGGATGTCAAGAATGAGCAGTTCTTC
CASSSHRDVKNEQFF
>few|TRBJ2-7|NA|TRBV19
TGTGCCAGTAGTATAGCAGGGGTGGAGTACGAGCAGTACTTC
CASSIAGVEYEQYF
>NA|TRBJ1-1|NA|TRBV2
TGTGCCAGCAGTGAACGATGGAACACTGAAGCTTCCTTT
CASSERWNTEASF
>NA|TRBJ2-3|TRBD2|TRBV11-2
TGTGCCAGCAGCACCCTTGGGGGACTAGCCGCAGATACGCAGTATTTT
CASSTLGGLAADTQYF
>NA|TRBJ1-2|NA|TRBV5-6
TGTGCCAGCATCTTGCTCGTCGGGGGACCCAACTATGGCTACACCTTC
CASILLVGGPNYGYTF
>NA|TRBJ2-7|TRBD1|TRBV6-1
TGTGCCAGCAGTGATGGGACAGGGGCCTACGAGCAGTACTTC
CASSDGTGAYEQYF
>NA|TRBJ1-5|NA|TRBV4-1
TGCGCCAGCAGCCAAGATGGCAGCAATCAGCCCCAGCATTTT
CASSQDGSNQPQHF
>NA|TRBJ2-7|TRBD2|TRBV11-2
TGTGCCAGCAGCTTACCCGGGGGGTTTGCGAGCTCCTACGAGCAGTACTTC
CASSLPGGFASSYEQYF
>NA|TRBJ2-3|TRBD2|TRBV18
TGTGCCAGCTCACCAGCAAAGACCGGGACTAGCGGGGGGATACCGAGCACAGATACGCAGTATTTT
CASSPAKTGTSGGIPSTDTQYF
>NA|TRBJ2-5|TRBD1|TRBV30
TGTGCCTGGAGTGCCGGGACAGGGGGCCAAGAGACCCAGTACTTC
CAWSAGTGGQETQYF
>NA|TRBJ2-2|TRBD2|TRBV2
TGTGCCAGCAGTACGAGACTAGCGGGGGGGCCAAACACCGGGGAGCTGTTTTTT
CASSTRLAGGPNTGELFF
>NA|TRBJ1-5|TRBD1|TRBV5-5
TGTGCCAGCAGCCTCACAGGGGTGTCGAGTCAGCCCCAGCATTTT
CASSLTGVSSQPQHF
>NA|TRBJ2-7|TRBD1|TRBV5-4
TGTGCCAGCAGCCATGGACAGGAGACCTACGAGCAGTACTTC
CASSHGQETYEQYF